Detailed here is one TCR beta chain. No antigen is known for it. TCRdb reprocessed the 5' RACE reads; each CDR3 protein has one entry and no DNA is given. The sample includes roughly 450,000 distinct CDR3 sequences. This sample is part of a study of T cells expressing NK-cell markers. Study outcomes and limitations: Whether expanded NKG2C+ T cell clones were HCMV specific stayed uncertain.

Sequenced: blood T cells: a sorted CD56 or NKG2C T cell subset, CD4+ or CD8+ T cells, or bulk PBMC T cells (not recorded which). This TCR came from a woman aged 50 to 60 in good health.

The CDR3 spells CSASPPGGYEQYF. This chain uses TRBV20-1 with TRBJ2-7; the D gene TCRdb calls, TRBD2, cannot be checked with no DNA. Germline loops: CDR1 DFQATT, CDR2 SNEGSKA (reference sequence). The CDR3 contains 13 residues.